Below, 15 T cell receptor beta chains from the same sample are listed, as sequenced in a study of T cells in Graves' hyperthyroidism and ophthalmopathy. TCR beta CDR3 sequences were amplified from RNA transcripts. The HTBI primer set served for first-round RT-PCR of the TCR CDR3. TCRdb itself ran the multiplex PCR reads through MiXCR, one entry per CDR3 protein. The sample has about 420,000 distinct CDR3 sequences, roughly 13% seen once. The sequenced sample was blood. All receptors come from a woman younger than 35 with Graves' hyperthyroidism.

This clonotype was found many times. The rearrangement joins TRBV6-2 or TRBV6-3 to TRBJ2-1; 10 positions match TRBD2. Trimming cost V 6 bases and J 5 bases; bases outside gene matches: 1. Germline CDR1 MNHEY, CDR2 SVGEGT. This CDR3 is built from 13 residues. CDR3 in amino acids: CASRGTSDNEQFF. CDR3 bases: TGTGCCAGCAGGGGGACTAGCGACAATGAGCAGTTCTTC.

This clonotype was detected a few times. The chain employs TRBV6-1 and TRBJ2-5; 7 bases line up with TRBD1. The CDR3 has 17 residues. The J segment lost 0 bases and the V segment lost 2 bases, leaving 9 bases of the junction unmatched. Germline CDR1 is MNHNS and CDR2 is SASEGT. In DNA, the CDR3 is TGTGCCAGCAGTGAACGTACGACAGGGCTCTACCAAGAGACCCAGTACTTC. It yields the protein CASSERTTGLYQETQYF.

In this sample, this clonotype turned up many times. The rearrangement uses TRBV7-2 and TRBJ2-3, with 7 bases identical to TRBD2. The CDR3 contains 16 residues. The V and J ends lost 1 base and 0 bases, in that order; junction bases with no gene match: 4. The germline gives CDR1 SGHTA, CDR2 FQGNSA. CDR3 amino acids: CASSLGLADSTDTQYF. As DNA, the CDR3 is TGTGCCAGCAGCTTAGGCCTAGCGGACAGCACAGATACGCAGTATTTT.

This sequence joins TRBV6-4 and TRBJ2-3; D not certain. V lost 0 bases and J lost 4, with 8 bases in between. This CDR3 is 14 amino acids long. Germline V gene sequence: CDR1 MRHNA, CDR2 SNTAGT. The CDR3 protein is CASSDSGNADTQYF. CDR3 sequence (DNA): TGTGCCAGCAGTGACTCGGGAAACGCAGATACGCAGTATTTT.

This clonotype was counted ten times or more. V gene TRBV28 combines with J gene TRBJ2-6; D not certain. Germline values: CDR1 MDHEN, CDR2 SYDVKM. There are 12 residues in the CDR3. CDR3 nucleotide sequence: TGTGTAACGACCGGTGGGGCCAACGTCCTGACTTTC. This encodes CVTTGGANVLTF.

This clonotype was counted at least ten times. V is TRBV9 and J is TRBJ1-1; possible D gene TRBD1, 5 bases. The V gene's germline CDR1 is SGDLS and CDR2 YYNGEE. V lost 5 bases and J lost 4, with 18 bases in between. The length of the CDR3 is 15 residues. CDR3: CASRRGTAVSTEAFF. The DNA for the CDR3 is TGTGCCAGCAGAAGGGGAACAGCCGTATCCACTGAAGCTTTCTTT.

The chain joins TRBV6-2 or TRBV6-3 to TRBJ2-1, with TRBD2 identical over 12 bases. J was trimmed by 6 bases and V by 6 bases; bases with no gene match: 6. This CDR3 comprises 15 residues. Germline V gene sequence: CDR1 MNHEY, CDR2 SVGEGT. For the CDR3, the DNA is TGTGCCAGCAGGGCTAGCGGGAGGGCCCTCAATGAGCAGTTCTTC. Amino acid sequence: CASRASGRALNEQFF.

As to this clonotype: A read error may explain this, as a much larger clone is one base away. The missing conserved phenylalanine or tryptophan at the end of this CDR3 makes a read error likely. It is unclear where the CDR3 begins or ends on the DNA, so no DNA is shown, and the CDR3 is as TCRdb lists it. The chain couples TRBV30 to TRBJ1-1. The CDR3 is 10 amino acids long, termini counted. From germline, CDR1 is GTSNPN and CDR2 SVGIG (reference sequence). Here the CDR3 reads CLPYECCAFL.

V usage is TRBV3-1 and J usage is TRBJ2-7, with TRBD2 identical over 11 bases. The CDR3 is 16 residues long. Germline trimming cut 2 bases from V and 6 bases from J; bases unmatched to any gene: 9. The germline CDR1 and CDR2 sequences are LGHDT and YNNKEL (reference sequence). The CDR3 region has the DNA TGTGCCAGCAGCCAACCTCGACTAGCGGGGTCGGGCGAGCAGTACTTC. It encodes CASSQPRLAGSGEQYF.

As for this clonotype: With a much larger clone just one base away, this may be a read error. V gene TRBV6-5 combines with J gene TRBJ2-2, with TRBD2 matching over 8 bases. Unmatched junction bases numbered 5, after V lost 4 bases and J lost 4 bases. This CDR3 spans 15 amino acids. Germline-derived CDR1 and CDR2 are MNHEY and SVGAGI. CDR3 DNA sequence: TGTGCCAGCAGTTCGGGACTAGTCAGCACCGGGGAGCTGTTTTTT. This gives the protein CASSSGLVSTGELFF.

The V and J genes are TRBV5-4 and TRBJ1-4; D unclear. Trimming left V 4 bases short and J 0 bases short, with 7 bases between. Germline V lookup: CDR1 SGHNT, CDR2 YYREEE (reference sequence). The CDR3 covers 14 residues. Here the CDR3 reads CASSTYPTNEKLFF. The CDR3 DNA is TGTGCCAGCAGCACGTATCCAACTAATGAAAAACTGTTTTTT.

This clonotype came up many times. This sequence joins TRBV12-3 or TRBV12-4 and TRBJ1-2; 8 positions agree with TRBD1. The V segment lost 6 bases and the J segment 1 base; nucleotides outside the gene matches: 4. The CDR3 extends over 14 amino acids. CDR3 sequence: CASSPTGGNYGYTF. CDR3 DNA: TGTGCCAGCAGCCCTACAGGGGGTAACTATGGCTACACCTTC.

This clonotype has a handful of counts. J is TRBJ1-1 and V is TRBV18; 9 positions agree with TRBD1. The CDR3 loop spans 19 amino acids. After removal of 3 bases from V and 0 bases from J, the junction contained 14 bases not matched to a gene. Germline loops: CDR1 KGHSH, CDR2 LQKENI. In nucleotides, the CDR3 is TGTGCCAGCTCACCTCAGACCGGGACAGGGTTAATCATGAACACTGAAGCTTTCTTT. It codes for CASSPQTGTGLIMNTEAFF.

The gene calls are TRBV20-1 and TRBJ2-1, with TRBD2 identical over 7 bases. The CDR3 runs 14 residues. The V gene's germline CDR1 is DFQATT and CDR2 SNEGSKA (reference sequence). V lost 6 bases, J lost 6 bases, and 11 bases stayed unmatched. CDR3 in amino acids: CSARRVAGRNEQFF. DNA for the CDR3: TGCAGTGCCAGAAGGGTAGCGGGCCGCAATGAGCAGTTCTTC.

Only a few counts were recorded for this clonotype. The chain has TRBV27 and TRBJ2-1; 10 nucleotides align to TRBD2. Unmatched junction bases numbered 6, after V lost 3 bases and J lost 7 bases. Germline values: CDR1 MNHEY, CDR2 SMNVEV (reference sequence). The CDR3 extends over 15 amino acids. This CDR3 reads CASSFWTSGHNEQFF. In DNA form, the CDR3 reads TGTGCCAGCAGTTTCTGGACTAGCGGACATAATGAGCAGTTCTTC.